The present entry profiles one TCR beta chain with its context. The antigen remains undetermined. This record comes from a study of cytomegalovirus exposure and HLA in healthy donors. Study findings and constraints: As a later analysis showed, a missense DCLRE1C variant was linked to trimming of TCR beta V- and J-genes.

Use of 60 Vbeta and 13 Jbeta primers characterized the PCR. Sequencing was performed with immunoSEQ multiplex PCR; in TCRdb, only in-frame clones are kept and a portion is missing. Of under 200,000 clones in the sample, roughly 88% were seen once. Germline assignment: CDR1 SGHDT and CDR2 YYEEEE. This CDR3 comprises 16 residues. The V segment lost 4 bases and the J segment 10 bases; nucleotides outside the gene matches: 13. The receptor was derived from a man aged 18 to 30 in good health and CMV-seropositive. The source material was PBMCs. The J gene is TRBJ1-4, the V gene TRBV5-6; 10 nucleotides match TRBD1. The CDR3 region is CASSETGGLDLRKLFF. CDR3 DNA sequence: TGTGCCAGCAGCGAGACAGGGGGCCTGGATCTGCGAAAACTGTTTTTT.